A selection of T cell receptor beta chains follows, all from one sample in a study of T cell responses to AZD1222 COVID-19 vaccine. Sequenced by immunoSEQ multiplex PCR; TCRdb stores in-frame clones only, minus some. Here the sample spans 85,000 to 130,000 clones, roughly 90% being singletons. The source material was peripheral blood, sampled on day 0 of AZD1222 vaccination. The source is an adult in good health. The CDR3 runs from the conserved cysteine through the conserved F or W. D genes are given only for firm matches. Only part of the rows carry a size: once, few, many, or a class if the clone is expanded.

j_call | d_call | v_call | cdr3_length | clone_size | cdr3_nt | cdr3_aa
TRBJ1-1 | TRBD1 | TRBV11-2 | 14 | NA | TGTGCCAGCAGCCCTCAGGGGGCGGGTACTGAAGCTTTCTTT | CASSPQGAGTEAFF
TRBJ2-1 | TRBD2 | TRBV19 | 16 | NA | TGTGCCAGTAGTTCCATTAGCGGGAGCCTCTACAATGAGCAGTTCTTC | CASSSISGSLYNEQFF
TRBJ2-3 | NA | TRBV5-6 | 14 | NA | TGTGCCAGCAGCTTCAGGGATAGCCCAGATACGCAGTATTTT | CASSFRDSPDTQYF
TRBJ2-3 | NA | TRBV19 | 13 | NA | TGTGCCAGTAGTAGGGATGGCACAGATACGCAGTATTTT | CASSRDGTDTQYF
TRBJ1-1 | NA | TRBV28 | 14 | NA | TGTGCCAGCAGTTTAACAAGTGCCCACACTGAAGCTTTCTTT | CASSLTSAHTEAFF
TRBJ1-2 | NA | TRBV12-3/TRBV12-4 | 13 | NA | TGTGCCAGCACCCTGGACACCTACTATGGCTACACCTTC | CASTLDTYYGYTF
TRBJ1-1 | NA | TRBV18 | 13 | once | TGTGCCAGCTCTGGGGGACAGAACACTGAAGCTTTCTTT | CASSGGQNTEAFF
TRBJ1-2 | NA | TRBV2 | 13 | NA | TGTGCCAGCCTAGACAGTTCTCCGCATGGCTACACCTTC | CASLDSSPHGYTF
TRBJ2-2 | NA | TRBV5-1 | 15 | NA | TGCGCCAGCAGCTTGGTTCGGGGAAACACCGGGGAGCTGTTTTTT | CASSLVRGNTGELFF
TRBJ1-6 | NA | TRBV9 | 14 | NA | TGTGCCAGCAGCGCTAACAAAAATAATTCACCCCTCCACTTT | CASSANKNNSPLHF
TRBJ2-1 | NA | TRBV6-1 | 14 | NA | TGTGCCAGCAGTGACAGGACGTCCTACAATGAGCAGTTCTTC | CASSDRTSYNEQFF
TRBJ2-7 | NA | TRBV7-2 | 15 | NA | TGTGCCAGCAGCTTACAGGGGACTACTTACTACGAGCAGTACTTC | CASSLQGTTYYEQYF
TRBJ1-3 | NA | TRBV7-3 | 15 | NA | TGTGCCAGCAGCTTAAGTGCGGGTCCTGGAAACACCATATATTTT | CASSLSAGPGNTIYF
TRBJ2-3 | TRBD2 | TRBV7-9 | 18 | NA | TGTGCCAGCAGCTTAGGGGCGGGACTAGCGGGGAGCACAGATACGCAGTATTTT | CASSLGAGLAGSTDTQYF
TRBJ1-1 | NA | TRBV11-2 | 14 | NA | TGTGCCAGCAGCTTAGACAGGGCGGGTACTGAAGCTTTCTTT | CASSLDRAGTEAFF
TRBJ1-2 | NA | TRBV10-1 | 13 | NA | TGCGCCAGCAGTGAGAAGGCGGAGTATGGCTACACCTTC | CASSEKAEYGYTF
TRBJ1-4 | TRBD1 | TRBV7-9 | 15 | NA | TGTGCCAGCAGCTTAGAGACAGGGAGGGGAGAAAAACTGTTTTTT | CASSLETGRGEKLFF
TRBJ2-7 | NA | TRBV28 | 12 | NA | TGTGCCAGCAGTCGCCTGGATTACGAGCAGTACTTC | CASSRLDYEQYF
TRBJ2-3 | NA | TRBV7-9 | 14 | NA | TGTGCCAGCAGCTTAGGCAGGGTTACAGATACGCAGTATTTT | CASSLGRVTDTQYF
TRBJ1-3 | NA | TRBV29-1 | 13 | NA | TGCAGCGTTGACGCGCTCTCTGGAAACACCATATATTTT | CSVDALSGNTIYF
TRBJ1-3 | NA | TRBV7-2 | 14 | NA | TGTGCCAGCAGCACAACCCCCACAGGTTACACCATATATTTT | CASSTTPTGYTIYF
TRBJ2-7 | TRBD2 | TRBV5-1 | 14 | NA | TGCGCCAGCAACCCGGGGCGGGGGACCTACGAGCAGTACTTC | CASNPGRGTYEQYF
TRBJ2-1 | NA | TRBV3-1/TRBV3-2 | 11 | NA | TGTGCCAGCAGGGGGAATGGTGAGCAGTTCTTC | CASRGNGEQFF
TRBJ2-7 | NA | TRBV27 | 15 | NA | TGTGCCAGCAGCCAAGGGGGAGCGGAAGCCTACGAGCAGTACTTC | CASSQGGAEAYEQYF
TRBJ2-1 | TRBD2 | TRBV27 | 15 | NA | TGTGCCAGCAGTGCGGGACTAGCGGATTACAATGAGCAGTTCTTC | CASSAGLADYNEQFF
TRBJ2-7 | TRBD2 | TRBV15 | 16 | NA | TGTGCCACCAGCAGAGGGAGCGGGAGTATGGTGAGCGAGCAGTACTTC | CATSRGSGSMVSEQYF
TRBJ1-2 | TRBD1 | TRBV6-4 | 15 | NA | TGTGCCAGCAGTGATGCCGGGACAGGGAACTATGGCTACACCTTC | CASSDAGTGNYGYTF
TRBJ1-2 | TRBD1 | TRBV11-2 | 16 | NA | TGTGCCAGCAGCTTAGATTCCCTCGACAGGGGCTATGGCTACACCTTC | CASSLDSLDRGYGYTF
TRBJ2-5 | TRBD2 | TRBV6-5 | 15 | NA | TGTGCCAGCAGAAGAGGGACTAGCGGTCAAGAGACCCAGTACTTC | CASRRGTSGQETQYF
TRBJ1-2 | NA | TRBV5-6 | 13 | once | TGTGCCAGCAGCTCTCTCAGGGGCTATGGCTACACCTTC | CASSSLRGYGYTF
TRBJ2-1 | NA | TRBV3-1/TRBV3-2 | 16 | once | TGTGCCAGCAGTGAGGTTGGGGGTAACTCCTACAATGAGCAGTTCTTC | CASSEVGGNSYNEQFF
TRBJ2-1 | TRBD2 | TRBV5-5 | 18 | NA | TGTGCCAGCAGCTTGGTTAGTAGCGGGAGCGGGTCCTACAATGAGCAGTTCTTC | CASSLVSSGSGSYNEQFF
TRBJ2-2 | NA | TRBV19 | 15 | NA | TGTGCCAGTAGTATGAGGACCGGAGGATCCGGGGAGCTGTTTTTT | CASSMRTGGSGELFF
TRBJ1-2 | NA | TRBV7-2 | 12 | NA | TGTGCCAGCAGGATGACTGCTACTGGCTACACCTTC | CASRMTATGYTF
TRBJ1-1 | NA | TRBV9 | 13 | NA | TGTGCCAGCAGCGTAGCGGATTACACTGAAGCTTTCTTT | CASSVADYTEAFF
TRBJ2-1 | TRBD2 | TRBV24-1 | 15 | NA | TGTGCCACCAGTGATAGCGGGAGATCCGACAATGAGCAGTTCTTC | CATSDSGRSDNEQFF
TRBJ1-1 | NA | TRBV18 | 14 | NA | TGTGCCAGCTCACCGCCGAGCCAGAACACTGAAGCTTTCTTT | CASSPPSQNTEAFF
TRBJ2-3 | NA | TRBV12-5 | 16 | NA | TGTGCTAGTGGTTTCTCCGGACTAGGGGGTTGGGATACGCAGTATTTT | CASGFSGLGGWDTQYF
TRBJ2-7 | NA | TRBV6-5 | 15 | NA | TGTGCCAGCAGTTACTCGGCCACCCGTTCGAACGAGCAGTACTTC | CASSYSATRSNEQYF
TRBJ1-2 | TRBD1 | TRBV24-1 | 13 | NA | TGTGCCACCAGTGATGACAGGGCCCCTGGCTACACCTTC | CATSDDRAPGYTF
TRBJ1-2 | NA | TRBV5-4 | 11 | NA | TGTGCCAGCAGCGGGAACAGGGGCTACACCTTC | CASSGNRGYTF
TRBJ2-3 | NA | TRBV18 | 14 | once | TGTGCCAGCTCACCAGGTGGATCTGCAGATACGCAGTATTTT | CASSPGGSADTQYF
TRBJ1-1 | NA | TRBV3-1/TRBV3-2 | 13 | NA | TGTGCCAGCAGCGAATCGGGGACATTAGAAGCTTTCTTT | CASSESGTLEAFF
TRBJ1-5 | NA | TRBV3-1/TRBV3-2 | 16 | NA | TGTGCCAGCAGCCAAGGGTGGGGTATCGGCAATCAGCCCCAGCATTTT | CASSQGWGIGNQPQHF
TRBJ2-1 | TRBD1 | TRBV10-3 | 13 | NA | TGTGCCGCCACGGGGACAGGGGACAATGAGCAGTTCTTC | CAATGTGDNEQFF
TRBJ2-1 | TRBD1 | TRBV10-3 | 15 | NA | TGTGCCATCAGTGGGGGGGACAGGGGAATTAATGAGCAGTTCTTC | CAISGGDRGINEQFF
TRBJ2-7 | NA | TRBV29-1 | 12 | NA | TGCAGCGTTACTCTGGAGTCCTACGAGCAGTACTTC | CSVTLESYEQYF
TRBJ2-5 | NA | TRBV5-4 | 14 | NA | TGTGCCAGCAGCTTTCAGGGGACACAAGAGACCCAGTACTTC | CASSFQGTQETQYF
TRBJ2-2 | NA | TRBV6-2/TRBV6-3 | 14 | NA | TGTGCCAGCAGTTACTCGGGGTACACCGGGGAGCTGTTTTTT | CASSYSGYTGELFF
TRBJ1-1 | NA | TRBV5-1 | 15 | NA | TGCGCCAGCAGCTTGGGGACGGGGGTGCGCACTGAAGCTTTCTTT | CASSLGTGVRTEAFF
TRBJ2-7 | TRBD1 | TRBV6-5 | 14 | NA | TGTGCCAGCAGTTACACAGGGGGCTCCTACGAGCAGTACTTC | CASSYTGGSYEQYF
TRBJ2-1 | TRBD2 | TRBV18 | 16 | NA | TGTGCCAGCTCCCAGACTAGCGGGAAGTTCTACAATGAGCAGTTCTTC | CASSQTSGKFYNEQFF
TRBJ2-6 | NA | TRBV27 | 17 | NA | TGTGCCAGCAGTTTAATAGGGGTCCTCTCTGGGGCCAACGTCCTGACTTTC | CASSLIGVLSGANVLTF
TRBJ2-1 | NA | TRBV5-1 | 18 | NA | TGCGCCAGCACCTCCCGGACTAGTCTGGACAGCTCCTACAATGAGCAGTTCTTC | CASTSRTSLDSSYNEQFF
TRBJ2-3 | TRBD2 | TRBV11-1 | 15 | NA | TGTGCCAGCAGCTTGCTAGCGGGAGGGCGAGATACGCAGTATTTT | CASSLLAGGRDTQYF